This T cell receptor (beta chain) was identified in a study of T cell responses to AZD1222 COVID-19 vaccine. Findings and limits, study-wide: With two AZD1222 doses given, Spike-specific TCR breadth and depth both rose.

Turning to this clone: Antigen unknown.

Produced via immunoSEQ multiplex PCR; TCRdb's table is partial and in-frame only. The data hold more than 85,000 clones, with 87% observed a single time. CDR1 and CDR2 (germline): LNHDA, SQIVND (reference sequence). This CDR3 spans 14 amino acids. J lost 3 bases, V lost 4 bases, and 5 bases had no gene match. The sample was peripheral blood, taken on day 0 of AZD1222 vaccination. This chain uses TRBV19 with TRBJ1-1; TRBD1 matches at 7 bases. The sequence came from an adult in good health. CDR3: CASSTQGGYTEAFF. The CDR3 bases are TGTGCCAGTAGTACGCAGGGGGGGTACACTGAAGCTTTCTTT. Drawing the rest from reference TRBV19 and TRBJ1-1, the complete variable domain is DGGITQSPKYLFRKEGQNVTLSCEQNLNHDAMYWYRQDPGQGLRLIYYSQIVNDFQKGDIAEGYSVSREKKESFPLTVTSAQKNPTAFYLCASSTQGGYTEAFFGQGTRLTVV.